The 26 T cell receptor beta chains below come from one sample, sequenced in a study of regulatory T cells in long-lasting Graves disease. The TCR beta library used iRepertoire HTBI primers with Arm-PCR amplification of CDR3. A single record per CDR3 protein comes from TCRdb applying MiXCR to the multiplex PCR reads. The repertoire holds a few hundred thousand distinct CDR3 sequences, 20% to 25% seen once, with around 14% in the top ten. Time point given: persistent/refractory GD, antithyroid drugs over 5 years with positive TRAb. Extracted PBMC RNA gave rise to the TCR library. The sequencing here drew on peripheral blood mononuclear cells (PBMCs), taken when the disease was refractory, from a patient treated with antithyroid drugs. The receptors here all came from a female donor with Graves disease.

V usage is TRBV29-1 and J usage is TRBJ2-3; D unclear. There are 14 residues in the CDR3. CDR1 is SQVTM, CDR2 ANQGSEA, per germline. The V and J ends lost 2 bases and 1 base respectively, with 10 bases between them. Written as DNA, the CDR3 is TGCAGCGTTGAAATCCGGGCTCGCACAGATACGCAGTATTTT. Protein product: CSVEIRARTDTQYF.

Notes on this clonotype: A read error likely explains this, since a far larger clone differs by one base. In DNA, the CDR3 is TGTGCCAGCAGTGAGAGGGCGGAGGAAGGGACCCAGTACTTC. It encodes CASSERAEEGTQYF. The J gene is TRBJ2-7, the V gene TRBV2, with a tentative D call TRBD2 (5 bases). The J call may be faulty, since TRBJ2-5 better matches the DNA end. The CDR3 runs 14 residues. From germline, CDR1 is SNHLY and CDR2 FYNNEI.

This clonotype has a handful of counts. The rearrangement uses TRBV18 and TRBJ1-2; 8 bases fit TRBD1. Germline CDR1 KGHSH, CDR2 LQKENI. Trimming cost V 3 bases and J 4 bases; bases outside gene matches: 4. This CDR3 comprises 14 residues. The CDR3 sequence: CASSPDRGSYGYTF. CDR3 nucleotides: TGTGCCAGCTCACCCGACAGGGGATCCTATGGCTACACCTTC.

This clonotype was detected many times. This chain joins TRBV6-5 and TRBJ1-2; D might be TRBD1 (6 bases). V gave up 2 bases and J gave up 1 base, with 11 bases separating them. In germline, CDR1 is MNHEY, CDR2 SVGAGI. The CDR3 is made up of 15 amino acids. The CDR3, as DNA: TGTGCCAGCAGTTACGACAGGAACCATAACTATGGCTACACCTTC. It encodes CASSYDRNHNYGYTF.

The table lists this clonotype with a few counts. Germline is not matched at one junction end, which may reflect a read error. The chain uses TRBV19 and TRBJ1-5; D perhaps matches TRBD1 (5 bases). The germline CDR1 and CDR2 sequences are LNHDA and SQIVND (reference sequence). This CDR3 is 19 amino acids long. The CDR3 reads CASSTRPGGSFSSDQPQHF. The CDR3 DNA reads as TGTGCCAGTAGTACCAGGCCCGGGGGAAGTTTTTCTAGCGATCAGCCCCAGCATTTT. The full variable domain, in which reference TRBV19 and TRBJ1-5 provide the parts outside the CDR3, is DGGITQSPKYLFRKEGQNVTLSCEQNLNHDAMYWYRQDPGQGLRLIYYSQIVNDFQKGDIAEGYSVSREKKESFPLTVTSAQKNPTAFYLCASSTRPGGSFSSDQPQHFGDGTRLSIL.

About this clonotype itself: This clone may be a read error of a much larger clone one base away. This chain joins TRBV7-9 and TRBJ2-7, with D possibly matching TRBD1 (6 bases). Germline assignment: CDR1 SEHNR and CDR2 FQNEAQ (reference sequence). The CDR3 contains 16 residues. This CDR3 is CVSSLGSQGRLYEQYF. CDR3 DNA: TGTGTCAGCAGCTTAGGGAGTCAGGGGCGCCTCTACGAGCAGTACTTC.

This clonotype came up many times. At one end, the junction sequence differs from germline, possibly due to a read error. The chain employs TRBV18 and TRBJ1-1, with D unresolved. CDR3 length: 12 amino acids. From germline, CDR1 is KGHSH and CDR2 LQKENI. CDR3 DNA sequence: TGCGCCAGCAGTGGGCGAGACACTGAAGCTTTCTTT. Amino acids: CASSGRDTEAFF. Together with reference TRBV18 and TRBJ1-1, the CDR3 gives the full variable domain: NAGVMQNPRHLVRRRGQEARLRCSPMKGHSHVYWYRQLPEEGLKFMVYLQKENIIDESGMPKERFSAEFPKEGPSILRIQQVVRGDSAAYFCASSGRDTEAFFGQGTRLTVV.

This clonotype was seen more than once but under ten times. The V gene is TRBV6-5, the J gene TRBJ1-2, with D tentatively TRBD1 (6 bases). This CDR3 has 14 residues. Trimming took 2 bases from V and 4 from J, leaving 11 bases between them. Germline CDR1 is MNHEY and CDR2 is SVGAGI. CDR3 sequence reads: CASSYGGLRYGYTF. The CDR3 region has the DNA TGTGCCAGCAGTTACGGGGGGCTTCGCTATGGCTACACCTTC.

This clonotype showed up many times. CDR3: CASSRNTIYF. The CDR3 DNA is TGTGCCAGCTCCAGAAACACCATATATTTT. The chain joins TRBV12-3 or TRBV12-4 to TRBJ1-3; D gene uncertain. The CDR3 is made up of 10 amino acids. The V end lost 8 bases, the J end lost 5 bases, and 4 bases lay between the germline ends.

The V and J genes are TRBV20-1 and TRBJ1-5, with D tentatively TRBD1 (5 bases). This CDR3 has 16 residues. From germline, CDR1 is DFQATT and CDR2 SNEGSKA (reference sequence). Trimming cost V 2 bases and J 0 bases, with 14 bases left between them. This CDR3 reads CSARLKLTASNQPQHF. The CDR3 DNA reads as TGCAGTGCTAGATTAAAACTGACAGCTAGCAATCAGCCCCAGCATTTT.

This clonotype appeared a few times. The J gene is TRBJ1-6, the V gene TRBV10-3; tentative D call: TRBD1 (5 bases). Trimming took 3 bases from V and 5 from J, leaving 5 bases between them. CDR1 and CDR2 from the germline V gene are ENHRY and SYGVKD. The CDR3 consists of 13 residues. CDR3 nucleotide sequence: TGTGCCATCAGTGACAGGGATAATTCACCCCTCCACTTT. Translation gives CAISDRDNSPLHF.

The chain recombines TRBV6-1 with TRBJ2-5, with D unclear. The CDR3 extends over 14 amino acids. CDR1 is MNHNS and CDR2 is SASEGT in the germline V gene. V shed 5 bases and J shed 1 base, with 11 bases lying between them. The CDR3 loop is CASSQQRLQETQYF. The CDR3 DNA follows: TGTGCCAGCAGTCAACAGAGACTCCAAGAGACCCAGTACTTC.

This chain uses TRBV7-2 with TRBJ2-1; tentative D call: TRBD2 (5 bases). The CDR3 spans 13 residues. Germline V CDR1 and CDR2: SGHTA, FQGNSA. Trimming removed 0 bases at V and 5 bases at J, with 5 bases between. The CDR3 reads CASSLARDNEQFF. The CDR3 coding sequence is TGTGCCAGCAGCTTAGCGAGGGACAATGAGCAGTTCTTC.

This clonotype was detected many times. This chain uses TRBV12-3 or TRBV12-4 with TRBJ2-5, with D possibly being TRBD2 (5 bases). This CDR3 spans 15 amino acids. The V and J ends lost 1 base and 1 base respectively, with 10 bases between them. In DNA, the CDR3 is TGTGCCAGCAGTTTAGAGGCGGGCCCCCAAGAGACCCAGTACTTC. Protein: CASSLEAGPQETQYF.

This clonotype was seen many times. The CDR3 here is CAVSSVWDRETQYF. CDR3 coding DNA: TGTGCCGTAAGCTCCGTTTGGGACAGAGAGACCCAGTACTTC. The chain links TRBV6-1 to TRBJ2-5, with 7 bases aligning to TRBD1. CDR3 length: 14 amino acids. Germline V lookup: CDR1 MNHNS, CDR2 SASEGT. Losses at the gene ends were 11 bases for V and 4 bases for J; bases not matched to a gene: 13.

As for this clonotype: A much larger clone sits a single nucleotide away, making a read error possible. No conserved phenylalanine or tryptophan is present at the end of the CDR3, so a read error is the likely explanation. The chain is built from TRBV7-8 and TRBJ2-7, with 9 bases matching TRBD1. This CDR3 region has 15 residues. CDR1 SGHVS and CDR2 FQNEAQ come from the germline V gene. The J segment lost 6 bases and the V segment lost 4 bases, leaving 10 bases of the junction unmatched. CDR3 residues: CASSSQGQGRGEQYS. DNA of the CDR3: TGTGCCAGCAGCTCACAGGGACAGGGAAGAGGCGAGCAGTACTCC.

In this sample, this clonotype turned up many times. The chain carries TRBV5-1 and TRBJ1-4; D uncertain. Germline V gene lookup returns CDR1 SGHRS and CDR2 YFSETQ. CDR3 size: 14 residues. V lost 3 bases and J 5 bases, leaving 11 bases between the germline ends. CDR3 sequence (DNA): TGCGCCAGCAGCTCTTCCTCGACAAATGAAAAACTGTTTTTT. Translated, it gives CASSSSSTNEKLFF.

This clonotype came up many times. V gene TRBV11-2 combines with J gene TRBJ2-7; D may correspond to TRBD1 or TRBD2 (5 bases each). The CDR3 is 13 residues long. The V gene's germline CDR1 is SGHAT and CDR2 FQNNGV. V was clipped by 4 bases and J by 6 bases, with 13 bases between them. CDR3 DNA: TGTGCCAGCAGCTCCCGGGGCCCCCTCGAGCAGTACTTC. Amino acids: CASSSRGPLEQYF. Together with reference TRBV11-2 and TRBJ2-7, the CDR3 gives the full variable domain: EAGVAQSPRYKIIEKRQSVAFWCNPISGHATLYWYQQILGQGPKLLIQFQNNGVVDDSQLPKDRFSAERLKGVDSTLKIQPAKLEDSAVYLCASSSRGPLEQYFGPGTRLTVT.

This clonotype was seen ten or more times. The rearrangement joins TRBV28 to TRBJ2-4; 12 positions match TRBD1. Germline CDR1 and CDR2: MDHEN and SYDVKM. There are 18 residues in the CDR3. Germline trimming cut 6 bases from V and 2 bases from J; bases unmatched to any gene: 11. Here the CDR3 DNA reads TGTGCCAGCAGGTCCCCTGGGACAGGGGGCTTTACCAAAAACATTCAGTACTTC. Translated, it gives CASRSPGTGGFTKNIQYF. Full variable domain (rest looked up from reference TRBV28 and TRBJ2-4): DVKVTQSSRYLVKRTGEKVFLECVQDMDHENMFWYRQDPGLGLRLIYFSYDVKMKEKGDIPEGYSVSREKKERFSLILESASTNQTSMYLCASRSPGTGGFTKNIQYFGAGTRLSVL.

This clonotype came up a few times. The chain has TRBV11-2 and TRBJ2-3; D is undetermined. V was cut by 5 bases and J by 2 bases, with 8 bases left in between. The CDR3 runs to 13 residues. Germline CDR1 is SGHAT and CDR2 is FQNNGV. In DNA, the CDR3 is TGTGCCAGCAGCGTAGGGAACACAGATACGCAGTATTTT. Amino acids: CASSVGNTDTQYF.

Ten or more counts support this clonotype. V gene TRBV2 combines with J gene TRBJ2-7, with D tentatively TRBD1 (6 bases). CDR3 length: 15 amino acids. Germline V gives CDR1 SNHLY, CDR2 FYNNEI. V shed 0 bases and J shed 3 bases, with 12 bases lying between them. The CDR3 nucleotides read TGTGCCAGCAGTGAAGCGGAAACAGGGCTCTACGAGCAGTACTTC. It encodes CASSEAETGLYEQYF.

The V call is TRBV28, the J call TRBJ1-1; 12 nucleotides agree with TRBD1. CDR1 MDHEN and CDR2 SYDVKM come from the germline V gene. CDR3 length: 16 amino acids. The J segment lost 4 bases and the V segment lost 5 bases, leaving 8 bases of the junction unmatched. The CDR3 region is CASSVGTGGLGTEAFF. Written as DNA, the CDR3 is TGTGCCAGCAGTGTAGGGACAGGGGGCCTAGGCACTGAAGCTTTCTTT.

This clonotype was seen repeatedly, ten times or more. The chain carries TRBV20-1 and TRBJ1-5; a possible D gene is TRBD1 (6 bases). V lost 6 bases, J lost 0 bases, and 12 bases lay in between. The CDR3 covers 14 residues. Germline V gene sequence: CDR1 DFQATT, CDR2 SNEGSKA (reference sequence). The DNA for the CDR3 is TGCAGTGCGGTCGACAGGACTAGCAATCAGCCCCAGCATTTT. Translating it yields CSAVDRTSNQPQHF.

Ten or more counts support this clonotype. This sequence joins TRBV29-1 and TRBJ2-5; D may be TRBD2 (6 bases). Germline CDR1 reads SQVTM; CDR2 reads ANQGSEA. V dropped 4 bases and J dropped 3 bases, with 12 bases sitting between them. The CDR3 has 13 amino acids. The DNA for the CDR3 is TGCAGCGTTGCGGTTAGCGGCAAAGAGACCCAGTACTTC. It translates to CSVAVSGKETQYF.

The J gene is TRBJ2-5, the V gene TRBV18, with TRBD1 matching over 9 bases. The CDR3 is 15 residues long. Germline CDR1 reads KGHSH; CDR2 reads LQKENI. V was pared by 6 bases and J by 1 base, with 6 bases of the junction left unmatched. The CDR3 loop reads CASSPDRGFQETQYF. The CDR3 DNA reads TGTGCCAGCTCGCCGGACAGGGGATTCCAAGAGACCCAGTACTTC.

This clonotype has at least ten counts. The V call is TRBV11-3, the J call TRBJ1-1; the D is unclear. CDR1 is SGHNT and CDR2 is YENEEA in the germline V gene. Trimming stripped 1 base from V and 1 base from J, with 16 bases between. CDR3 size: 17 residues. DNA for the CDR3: TGTGCCAGCAGCTTAGTCCTCTTTAGGGCGACGAACACTGAAGCTTTCTTT. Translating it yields CASSLVLFRATNTEAFF.